A selection of T cell receptor beta chains follows, all from one sample in a study of beta chain features in type 1 diabetes. Generated by immunoSEQ multiplex PCR, the TCRdb table keeps only in-frame clones and is missing some. This sample yields under 500,000 clones, of which roughly 31% are seen a single time; more than 0.055% belongs to the top ten. Sequencing was carried out using naive CD4+ T cells from blood. All receptors come from a man aged 18 to 29 in good health. The CDR3 runs from the conserved cysteine through the conserved F or W. The order of the fields is V gene, J gene, clone size, D gene, CDR3 DNA, CDR3 protein. A D gene is named only where the DNA matches it firmly. For some rows the clone size is stated as once, few or many, or as a class when expanded; others skip it.

v_gene: TRBV30
j_gene: TRBJ1-2
abundance: -
d_gene: -
CDR3nt: TGTGCCTGGAGTCTGGGGGGAGAGCTTTATCGTAGCTACACCTTC
CDR3aa: CAWSLGGELYRSYTF

v_gene: TRBV6-1
j_gene: TRBJ2-7
abundance: -
d_gene: -
CDR3nt: TGTGCCAGTCCGGCGGCGGCGGGGCCCTACGAGCAGTACTTC
CDR3aa: CASPAAAGPYEQYF

v_gene: TRBV18
j_gene: TRBJ2-7
abundance: -
d_gene: -
CDR3nt: TGTGCCAGCTCACCACGTAGCGGCTCAACCTACGAGCAGTACTTC
CDR3aa: CASSPRSGSTYEQYF

v_gene: TRBV29-1
j_gene: TRBJ2-7
abundance: -
d_gene: -
CDR3nt: TGCAGCGTTGAAAGGGATAGCGGCTACGAGCAGTACTTC
CDR3aa: CSVERDSGYEQYF

v_gene: TRBV6-1
j_gene: TRBJ2-3
abundance: few
d_gene: -
CDR3nt: TGTGCCAGCAGTGAACTCCGGGGGCCAGCAGATACGCAGTATTTT
CDR3aa: CASSELRGPADTQYF

v_gene: TRBV4-3
j_gene: TRBJ2-7
abundance: -
d_gene: TRBD2
CDR3nt: TGCGCCAGCAGCCAACAGAAAGGACTAGCGGGAGTTGAGCAGTACTTC
CDR3aa: CASSQQKGLAGVEQYF

v_gene: TRBV14
j_gene: TRBJ1-2
abundance: -
d_gene: -
CDR3nt: TGTGCCAGCAGCCACTCTAACTATGGCTACACCTTC
CDR3aa: CASSHSNYGYTF

v_gene: TRBV5-6
j_gene: TRBJ2-3
abundance: -
d_gene: TRBD2
CDR3nt: TGTGCCAGCAGCTTAACAGCGGGAGGGCCTAATACGCAGTATTTT
CDR3aa: CASSLTAGGPNTQYF

v_gene: TRBV29-1
j_gene: TRBJ2-7
abundance: -
d_gene: -
CDR3nt: TGCAGCGTTGTGGTTGGCGGAGTCTACGAGCAGTACTTC
CDR3aa: CSVVVGGVYEQYF

v_gene: TRBV7-9
j_gene: TRBJ1-4
abundance: -
d_gene: TRBD1
CDR3nt: TGTGCCAGCAGCTTACGGGACAGCAATGAAAAACTGTTTTTT
CDR3aa: CASSLRDSNEKLFF

v_gene: TRBV5-1
j_gene: TRBJ2-4
abundance: -
d_gene: -
CDR3nt: TGCGCCAGCAGCTTGGAGGCAGGTGCAGCCAAAAACATTCAGTACTTC
CDR3aa: CASSLEAGAAKNIQYF

v_gene: TRBV29-1
j_gene: TRBJ2-5
abundance: -
d_gene: -
CDR3nt: TGCAGCGTTGCTGGCGGGTCCTTAAGGGAGACCCAGTACTTC
CDR3aa: CSVAGGSLRETQYF

v_gene: TRBV7-2
j_gene: TRBJ2-3
abundance: -
d_gene: -
CDR3nt: TGTGCCAGCAGGGAGGTAGGAACCGGCACAGATACGCAGTATTTT
CDR3aa: CASREVGTGTDTQYF

v_gene: TRBV7-2
j_gene: TRBJ2-1
abundance: -
d_gene: TRBD2
CDR3nt: TGTGCCAGCAGTCAGACTAGCGGGACCTACAATGAGCAGTTCTTC
CDR3aa: CASSQTSGTYNEQFF

v_gene: TRBV7-9
j_gene: TRBJ2-6
abundance: -
d_gene: -
CDR3nt: TGTGCCAGCAGCCCAGGGTCTGGGGCCAACGTCCTGACTTTC
CDR3aa: CASSPGSGANVLTF

v_gene: TRBV7-3
j_gene: TRBJ2-5
abundance: few
d_gene: -
CDR3nt: TGTGCCAGCAGCTTTAGGGCTCAAGAGACCCAGTACTTC
CDR3aa: CASSFRAQETQYF

v_gene: TRBV21-1
j_gene: TRBJ2-7
abundance: few
d_gene: -
CDR3nt: TGTGCCAGCAGCCCTTCCAGAACCTACGAGCAGTACTTC
CDR3aa: CASSPSRTYEQYF

v_gene: TRBV9
j_gene: TRBJ1-2
abundance: few
d_gene: TRBD1
CDR3nt: TGTGCCAGCAGCGTTATGGGACAGTCCTGGGGCTACACCTTC
CDR3aa: CASSVMGQSWGYTF

v_gene: TRBV30
j_gene: TRBJ1-1
abundance: -
d_gene: -
CDR3nt: TGTGCCTGGAGTGGGGCGGGCAACACTGAAGCTTTCTTT
CDR3aa: CAWSGAGNTEAFF

v_gene: TRBV2
j_gene: TRBJ2-3
abundance: -
d_gene: -
CDR3nt: TGTGCCAGCAGGGCCCTTAGCGGAACTAGCACAGATACGCAGTATTTT
CDR3aa: CASRALSGTSTDTQYF

v_gene: TRBV29-1
j_gene: TRBJ2-3
abundance: few
d_gene: -
CDR3nt: TGCAGCGTTGTGGTCGGTGGGGGGTCTAGCACCGATACGCAGTATTTT
CDR3aa: CSVVVGGGSSTDTQYF

v_gene: TRBV7-2
j_gene: TRBJ1-1
abundance: few
d_gene: -
CDR3nt: TGTGCCAGCATCCACACAGGGAAGACTGAAGCTTTCTTT
CDR3aa: CASIHTGKTEAFF

v_gene: TRBV5-1
j_gene: TRBJ2-6
abundance: -
d_gene: -
CDR3nt: TGCGCCAGCAGCGCAACAGTGTCAGGGGCCAACGTCCTGACTTTC
CDR3aa: CASSATVSGANVLTF

v_gene: TRBV20-1
j_gene: TRBJ2-2
abundance: -
d_gene: -
CDR3nt: TGCAGTGCTAAGGGGTACGGGGAGCTGTTTTTT
CDR3aa: CSAKGYGELFF

v_gene: TRBV7-9
j_gene: TRBJ2-2
abundance: few
d_gene: TRBD2
CDR3nt: TGTGCCAGCAGCCCGGGACTAGCGAACACCGGGGAGCTGTTTTTT
CDR3aa: CASSPGLANTGELFF

v_gene: TRBV19
j_gene: TRBJ2-7
abundance: -
d_gene: -
CDR3nt: TGTGCCAGTAGTGGCCAAGGGTTCCACGAGCAGTACTTC
CDR3aa: CASSGQGFHEQYF

v_gene: TRBV30
j_gene: TRBJ1-2
abundance: few
d_gene: -
CDR3nt: TGTGCCTGGACCACCACAGTCGGCGGCTACACCTTC
CDR3aa: CAWTTTVGGYTF

v_gene: TRBV18
j_gene: TRBJ2-5
abundance: -
d_gene: TRBD1
CDR3nt: TGTGCCAGCTCACCGCGGACAGGGGAACCGGAGACCCAGTACTTC
CDR3aa: CASSPRTGEPETQYF

v_gene: TRBV29-1
j_gene: TRBJ2-4
abundance: -
d_gene: TRBD2
CDR3nt: TGCAGCGTGGGGACTAGATTCGGCGCCAAAAACATTCAGTACTTC
CDR3aa: CSVGTRFGAKNIQYF

v_gene: TRBV7-2
j_gene: TRBJ2-1
abundance: -
d_gene: TRBD1
CDR3nt: TGTGCCAGCAGCTTGGACAGGGGGGAATACAATGAGCAGTTCTTC
CDR3aa: CASSLDRGEYNEQFF

v_gene: TRBV10-3
j_gene: TRBJ2-1
abundance: few
d_gene: TRBD1
CDR3nt: TGTGCCATCAGTCCGGGACAGTTATACAATGAGCAGTTCTTC
CDR3aa: CAISPGQLYNEQFF

v_gene: TRBV29-1
j_gene: TRBJ2-1
abundance: few
d_gene: TRBD2
CDR3nt: TGCAGCGCCACTGGACTAGCGGGAGGCAATGAGCAGTTCTTC
CDR3aa: CSATGLAGGNEQFF

v_gene: TRBV7-9
j_gene: TRBJ2-1
abundance: -
d_gene: -
CDR3nt: TGTGCCAGCAGCCCACTAGCCCGGCACTACAATGAGCAGTTCTTC
CDR3aa: CASSPLARHYNEQFF

v_gene: TRBV30
j_gene: TRBJ2-7
abundance: -
d_gene: -
CDR3nt: TGTGCCTGGAGTCTCCGGTCCGAGCAGTACTTC
CDR3aa: CAWSLRSEQYF

v_gene: TRBV9
j_gene: TRBJ2-7
abundance: -
d_gene: -
CDR3nt: TGTGCCAGCAGCCCATACATAGGACAGCCCCTCGCCGAGCAGTACTTC
CDR3aa: CASSPYIGQPLAEQYF

v_gene: TRBV30
j_gene: TRBJ1-3
abundance: few
d_gene: -
CDR3nt: TGTGCCTGGAGCCTCACCCGAGGAGGAAACACCATATATTTT
CDR3aa: CAWSLTRGGNTIYF

v_gene: TRBV2
j_gene: TRBJ2-7
abundance: -
d_gene: -
CDR3nt: TGTGCCAGCAGTGAAGGGGGTATCTACGAGCAGTACTTC
CDR3aa: CASSEGGIYEQYF

v_gene: TRBV6-5
j_gene: TRBJ2-7
abundance: few
d_gene: TRBD1
CDR3nt: TGTGCCAGCAGTTCCACCGCCGGGACAGGGGGCTACGAGCAGTACTTC
CDR3aa: CASSSTAGTGGYEQYF

v_gene: TRBV7-2
j_gene: TRBJ2-1
abundance: once
d_gene: -
CDR3nt: TGTGCCAGCAGCTTAGTTGTAGGGGGGACACGGTACAATGAGCAGTTCTTC
CDR3aa: CASSLVVGGTRYNEQFF

v_gene: TRBV5-1
j_gene: TRBJ2-1
abundance: few
d_gene: -
CDR3nt: TGCGCCAGCAGATCCGGGACAGCGGGTAGGAGATCACATGAGCAGTTCTTC
CDR3aa: CASRSGTAGRRSHEQFF

v_gene: TRBV2
j_gene: TRBJ2-1
abundance: -
d_gene: TRBD2
CDR3nt: TGTGCCAGCAGCCGGCTGGGACTAGCGGGAGGGGGTGAGCAGTTCTTC
CDR3aa: CASSRLGLAGGGEQFF

v_gene: TRBV19
j_gene: TRBJ2-5
abundance: few
d_gene: TRBD1
CDR3nt: TGTGCCAGCGGACAGGGGGCAAGGACCCAGTACTTC
CDR3aa: CASGQGARTQYF

v_gene: TRBV5-4
j_gene: TRBJ2-4
abundance: few
d_gene: -
CDR3nt: TGTGCCAGCTGGGACACCGGGGGCAACATTCAGTACTTC
CDR3aa: CASWDTGGNIQYF

v_gene: TRBV19
j_gene: TRBJ2-5
abundance: -
d_gene: -
CDR3nt: TGTGCCAGTAGTATCCGGGTTGGGGGAGAGACCCAGTACTTC
CDR3aa: CASSIRVGGETQYF

v_gene: TRBV7-9
j_gene: TRBJ1-5
abundance: -
d_gene: -
CDR3nt: TGTGCCAGCAGCTTATGGCGGGTCGATAGCAATCAGCCCCAGCATTTT
CDR3aa: CASSLWRVDSNQPQHF

v_gene: TRBV7-3
j_gene: TRBJ2-5
abundance: few
d_gene: -
CDR3nt: TGTGCCAGCAGCTTAAGGGGGGCCCGAGAGACCCAGTACTTC
CDR3aa: CASSLRGARETQYF

v_gene: TRBV18
j_gene: TRBJ2-7
abundance: -
d_gene: -
CDR3nt: TGTGCCAGCTCAGCAGGACAGACCCTCTACGAGCAGTACTTC
CDR3aa: CASSAGQTLYEQYF

v_gene: TRBV18
j_gene: TRBJ2-5
abundance: -
d_gene: -
CDR3nt: TGTGCCAGCTCACCAAGGTACAGTCAAGAGACCCAGTACTTC
CDR3aa: CASSPRYSQETQYF

v_gene: TRBV7-2
j_gene: TRBJ2-3
abundance: few
d_gene: -
CDR3nt: TGTGCCAGCAGCTTAGTGGTCCTCGGGACAGATACGCAGTATTTT
CDR3aa: CASSLVVLGTDTQYF

v_gene: TRBV7-2
j_gene: TRBJ2-7
abundance: -
d_gene: -
CDR3nt: TGTGCCAGCAGCTTAGTCGGCAGCACCTACGAGCAGTACTTC
CDR3aa: CASSLVGSTYEQYF

v_gene: TRBV18
j_gene: TRBJ2-1
abundance: few
d_gene: -
CDR3nt: TGTGCCAGCTCACCACTAGTGGAGCAGTTCTTC
CDR3aa: CASSPLVEQFF

v_gene: TRBV19
j_gene: TRBJ2-1
abundance: -
d_gene: TRBD2
CDR3nt: TGTGCCAGTATGGGGAGGGTAATGACCTACAATGAGCAGTTCTTC
CDR3aa: CASMGRVMTYNEQFF

v_gene: TRBV28
j_gene: TRBJ2-3
abundance: -
d_gene: TRBD1
CDR3nt: TGTGCCAGCAGCCTGGGGACAGTTCCTAGCACAGATACGCAGTATTTT
CDR3aa: CASSLGTVPSTDTQYF

v_gene: TRBV7-2
j_gene: TRBJ2-3
abundance: few
d_gene: TRBD2
CDR3nt: TGTGCCAGCAGCCGGGGGTCTAGCGGGACCTTCGCAGATACGCAGTATTTT
CDR3aa: CASSRGSSGTFADTQYF

v_gene: TRBV4-1
j_gene: TRBJ2-4
abundance: -
d_gene: TRBD1
CDR3nt: TGCGCCAGCAGCCAAGAGTACAGGGGGAATGCCAAAAACATTCAGTACTTC
CDR3aa: CASSQEYRGNAKNIQYF

v_gene: TRBV7-2
j_gene: TRBJ2-5
abundance: -
d_gene: TRBD1
CDR3nt: TGTGCCAGCAGCTTGAACAGGGGATCAGGGGAGACCCAGTACTTC
CDR3aa: CASSLNRGSGETQYF

v_gene: TRBV7-9
j_gene: TRBJ2-7
abundance: few
d_gene: TRBD2
CDR3nt: TGTGCCAGCAGCTTAGGGCTAGCGGCCTTCTACGAGCAGTACTTC
CDR3aa: CASSLGLAAFYEQYF